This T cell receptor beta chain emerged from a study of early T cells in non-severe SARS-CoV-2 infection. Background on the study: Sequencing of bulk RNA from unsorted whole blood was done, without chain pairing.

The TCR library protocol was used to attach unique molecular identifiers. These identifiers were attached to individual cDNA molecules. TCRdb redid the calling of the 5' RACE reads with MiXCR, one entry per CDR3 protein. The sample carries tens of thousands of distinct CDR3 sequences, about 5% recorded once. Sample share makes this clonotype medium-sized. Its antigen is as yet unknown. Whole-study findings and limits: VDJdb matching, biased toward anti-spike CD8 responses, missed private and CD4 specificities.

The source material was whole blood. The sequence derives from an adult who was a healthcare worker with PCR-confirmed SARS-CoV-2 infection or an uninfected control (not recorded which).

The CDR3 spells CASSLGGVGYNEQFF. The CDR3 DNA is TGTGCCAGCAGTTTGGGGGGAGTAGGCTACAATGAGCAGTTCTTC. This chain connects TRBV12-3 or TRBV12-4 to TRBJ2-1; D possibly corresponds to TRBD2 (6 bases). This CDR3 is 15 amino acids long. The ends were cut back, 3 bases at V and 3 bases at J, with 12 bases in the middle.